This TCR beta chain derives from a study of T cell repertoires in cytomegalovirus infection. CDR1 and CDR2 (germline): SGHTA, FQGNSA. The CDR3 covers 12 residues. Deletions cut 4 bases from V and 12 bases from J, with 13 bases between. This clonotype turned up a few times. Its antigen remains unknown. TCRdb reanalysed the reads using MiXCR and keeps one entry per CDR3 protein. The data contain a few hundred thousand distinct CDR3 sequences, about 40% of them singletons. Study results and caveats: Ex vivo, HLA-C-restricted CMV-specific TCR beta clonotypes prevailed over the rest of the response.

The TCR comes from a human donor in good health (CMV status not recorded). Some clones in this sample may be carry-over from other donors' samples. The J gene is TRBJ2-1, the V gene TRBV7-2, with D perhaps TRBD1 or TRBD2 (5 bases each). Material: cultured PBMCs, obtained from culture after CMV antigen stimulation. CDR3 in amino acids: CASSSLSGGQFF. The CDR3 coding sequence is TGTGCCAGCAGCTCATTGTCTGGGGGGCAGTTCTTC.